Following are 9 T cell receptor beta chains from one sample sequenced in a study of blood T cells in healthy people across ages. Alongside a J-beta primer mix, a sample-barcoded 5' primer served in a second PCR lasting about 7 to 11 cycles. TCRdb independently ran MiXCR on the 5' RACE reads; one entry per CDR3 protein. The sample has approximately 940,000 distinct CDR3 sequences, roughly 48% seen once. Sample: blood. Receptor source: a man under 40 in good health.

This chain uses TRBV7-2 with TRBJ1-1; no definite D call. The CDR3 covers 14 residues. Germline V CDR1 and CDR2: SGHTA, FQGNSA. V gave up 0 bases and J gave up 2 bases, with 7 bases separating them. This chain's CDR3 is CASSLASENTEAFF. Written as DNA, the CDR3 is TGTGCCAGCAGCTTAGCGTCCGAAAACACTGAAGCTTTCTTT.

This chain joins TRBV5-1 and TRBJ2-2; D is undetermined. There are 15 residues in the CDR3. V was pared by 0 bases and J by 7 bases, with 13 bases between. Per the germline V gene, CDR1 is SGHRS and CDR2 is YFSETQ. The CDR3 loop reads CASSLETKGIGELFF. In DNA form, the CDR3 reads TGCGCCAGCAGCTTGGAGACGAAAGGGATCGGGGAGCTGTTTTTT.

The chain is built from TRBV6-4 and TRBJ2-1; unclear D gene. Trimming took 0 bases from V and 11 from J, leaving 8 bases between them. Germline assignment: CDR1 MRHNA and CDR2 SNTAGT. There are 12 residues in the CDR3. In DNA, the CDR3 is TGTGCCAGCAGTGACTCGGGTAATAAGCAGTTCTTC. Translation: CASSDSGNKQFF.

J is TRBJ2-3 and V is TRBV18; a possible D gene is TRBD2 (6 bases). From germline, CDR1 is KGHSH and CDR2 LQKENI. CDR3 length: 16 residues. The V end was cut by 0 bases, the J end by 3 bases, with 13 bases between. The CDR3 nucleotides are TGTGCCAGCTCACCACCGGCAGGGAGGAGAACAGATACGCAGTATTTT. Its translation is CASSPPAGRRTDTQYF.

The V call is TRBV6-1, the J call TRBJ2-1; D unclear. The length of the CDR3 is 18 residues. Germline CDR1 reads MNHNS; CDR2 reads SASEGT. With 4 bases removed from V and 0 bases from J, the gap between germline ends came to 19 bases. CDR3 sequence (DNA): TGTGCCAGCAGTGCCTTGTCCCGAGGCCAAAGCTCCTACAATGAGCAGTTCTTC. Its protein is CASSALSRGQSSYNEQFF.

The chain joins TRBV20-1 to TRBJ2-5, with 11 positions matching TRBD1. Judging by the DNA end, TRBJ2-7 fits better; the J call may be wrong. Germline V lookup: CDR1 DFQATT, CDR2 SNEGSKA (reference sequence). The CDR3 loop spans 15 amino acids. CDR3 loop: CSAPKGQGGTYEQYF. CDR3 in DNA: TGCAGTGCCCCTAAGGGACAGGGGGGTACCTACGAGCAGTACTTC.

The genes are TRBV29-1 and TRBJ2-1, with D perhaps TRBD1 (6 bases). Germline assignment: CDR1 SQVTM and CDR2 ANQGSEA. The V end lost 3 bases, the J end lost 1 base, and 16 bases lay between the germline ends. CDR3 length: 16 amino acids. This CDR3 reads CSVERYVQGSYNEQFF. CDR3 coding DNA: TGCAGCGTTGAGCGGTATGTCCAGGGGTCCTACAATGAGCAGTTCTTC.

This clonotype was counted between two and nine times. The DNA for the CDR3 is TGTGCCAGCAGCTACAGGGGGCGAGGGGAAAAACTGTTTTTT. This gives the protein CASSYRGRGEKLFF. The chain uses TRBV7-8 and TRBJ1-4, with 9 nucleotides matching TRBD1. V gave up 4 bases and J gave up 8 bases; unmatched junction bases: 5. Germline lookup yields CDR1 SGHVS and CDR2 FQNEAQ. The CDR3 extends over 14 amino acids.

The chain employs TRBV20-1 and TRBJ2-1; 10 bases are a match to TRBD2. The ends lost 4 bases at V and 6 bases at J; junction bases unmatched: 6. This CDR3 has 14 amino acids. Germline V CDR1 and CDR2: DFQATT, SNEGSKA (reference sequence). CDR3 amino acids: CSAKVAGGINEQFF. The DNA for the CDR3 is TGCAGTGCTAAAGTAGCGGGGGGTATCAATGAGCAGTTCTTC.